A selection of T cell receptor beta chains follows, all from one sample in a study of T-cell memory formation after mild COVID-19. TCRdb analysed the 5' RACE reads with MiXCR anew, one entry per CDR3 protein. Of roughly 200,000 distinct CDR3 sequences listed, around 20% are singletons. The sample consisted of PBMCs or a T cell subset sorted from them (not recorded which). Receptor source: an adult woman who had mild COVID-19 (a few samples of this study predate the infection). Cell type and time point are not known. Both conserved end residues are trimmed from each CDR3. Expanded clones get a size class; other rows say once, few or many, or leave the size out.

TRBJ2-7 many TRBV20-1 SARAGRSYEQY
TRBJ2-5 NA TRBV5-6 ASSDRAGETQY
TRBJ2-7 NA TRBV6-5 ASSDYSGRVLEQY
TRBJ2-7 many TRBV6-2/TRBV6-3 ASSEPQGNRYEQY
TRBJ1-2 NA TRBV12-3/TRBV12-4 ATARGDGYT
TRBJ2-1 NA TRBV3-1 ASSQLAREQF
TRBJ2-3 many TRBV7-2 ASSSGLATDTQY
TRBJ1-3 few TRBV9 ASSVTLDGDSGNTIY
TRBJ2-5 few TRBV7-2 ASSRPGTGGEG
TRBJ2-1 once TRBV7-9 ASSYLTGSNSYNEQF
TRBJ1-1 few TRBV7-9 ASSPEGHIQNTEAF
TRBJ1-2 NA TRBV9 ASSAGQGGDYGYT
TRBJ2-2 few TRBV12-3/TRBV12-4 ASSRGAGSNTGELF
TRBJ2-5 NA TRBV5-5 ASSLFDNQETQY
TRBJ1-5 few TRBV12-3/TRBV12-4 ASSLDRMGNQPQH
TRBJ2-3 few TRBV5-5 ASSLSGGGAVDTQY
TRBJ1-2 NA TRBV19 ASSMGLILGGYT
TRBJ1-6 NA TRBV5-5 ASSLVAGPTNSPLH
TRBJ1-6 NA TRBV23-1 ASSKRSGTALH
TRBJ2-7 few TRBV7-3 ASSPFDRRGEQY
TRBJ2-1 few TRBV5-1 ASSQGAGGRNEQF
TRBJ2-1 few TRBV9 ASSATSGSTNEQF
TRBJ2-7 NA TRBV18 ASSPPGQGNYEQY
TRBJ2-3 NA TRBV7-9 ASSLAPYLAGDPDTQY
TRBJ1-2 few TRBV24-1 ATSDLSGNYGYT
TRBJ2-1 NA TRBV12-3/TRBV12-4 ASSFQGGGRSDEQF
TRBJ1-1 NA TRBV7-2 ASSLDAVVGNTEAF
TRBJ2-3 NA TRBV9 ASSVGPDYDTDTQY
TRBJ1-2 once TRBV6-5 ASSYYNEGNYGYT
TRBJ1-6 few TRBV3-1 ASRQDDSYSPLH
TRBJ2-7 NA TRBV24-1 ATSDSGTATYEQY
TRBJ1-2 NA TRBV10-3 AISEGTETYGYT
TRBJ2-4 many TRBV3-1 ASSPGVWGGVAKNIQY
TRBJ1-2 few TRBV9 ASSGRSRYGYT
TRBJ1-1 NA TRBV12-3/TRBV12-4 ASSFRGLPNTEAF
TRBJ1-2 NA TRBV10-2 ASSESTDGWSYT
TRBJ2-1 many TRBV5-1 ASSYNGVAGRNEQF
TRBJ2-1 NA TRBV27 ASSLIGTSSYNEQF
TRBJ2-3 many TRBV5-1 ASSISTDTQY
TRBJ2-7 NA TRBV2 ASGQGEY
TRBJ1-1 once TRBV7-9 ASTPRTENTEAF
TRBJ2-7 NA TRBV24-1 ATSDAGSGAFYEQY
TRBJ2-7 few TRBV9 ASSVTSGGSYEQY
TRBJ1-1 few TRBV7-8 ASSLVRGVPFGRGTEAF
TRBJ2-6 few TRBV20-1 SATPPRANVLT
TRBJ2-1 NA TRBV7-9 ASTGAWDYNEQF
TRBJ1-2 NA TRBV3-1 ASRRYTQRGGYT
TRBJ1-1 few TRBV6-1 ASGRGQGAF
TRBJ1-1 NA TRBV5-1 ASSPGQGAHTEAF
TRBJ1-1 many TRBV12-3/TRBV12-4 ASTTGWGVSEAF
TRBJ1-1 NA TRBV4-1 ASSHSKETGPSRTEAF
TRBJ1-1 few TRBV7-3 ASSGTPNTEAF
TRBJ2-2 NA TRBV11-2 ASSLVLNTGELF
TRBJ2-1 few TRBV12-3/TRBV12-4 ASNPKLPSSYNEQF
TRBJ2-3 few TRBV7-7 ASSSGTGRTDTQY
TRBJ1-2 few TRBV6-5 ASSRTRPDKGPGYT
TRBJ2-2 NA TRBV12-3/TRBV12-4 ASSLWTGMGRELF
TRBJ1-5 few TRBV4-1 ASSQTQGDSNQPQH
TRBJ1-1 NA TRBV25-1 ASSARSLGQKTTEAF